This passage covers 5 T cell receptor beta chains from one sample sequenced in a study of shared clonotypes between healthy human individuals. Using immunoSEQ multiplex PCR, the repertoire was profiled, and TCRdb retains in-frame clones only, with some absent. The repertoire includes about 510,000 clones, roughly 95% of them detected once, and approximately 0.06% sits in the top ten. Sequenced material: naive CD4+ T cells sorted from blood. As to subset: CD45RA+ positively selected. The receptors stem from a woman aged 30 to 39 in good health.

The chain uses TRBV21-1 and TRBJ2-7; the DNA was not compared with TRBD1, the D call given in the table. TRBV21-1 is an annotated pseudogene. This CDR3 region has 16 residues. The CDR3 coding sequence is TGTGCCAGCAGCAATCCCATCCTAGGACAGGCAGTAGAGCAGTACTTC. As protein: CASSNPILGQAVEQYF.

The V call is TRBV11-2, the J call TRBJ1-1; D is unclear. The CDR3 sequence is 13 residues long. Germline assignment: CDR1 SGHAT and CDR2 FQNNGV. Between the trimmed V and J ends, which lost 5 bases and 2 bases, there was a span of 9 bases. CDR3 coding DNA: TGTGCCAGCAGCCCAACACCCAACACTGAAGCTTTCTTT. This codes for CASSPTPNTEAFF.

J is TRBJ2-3 and V is TRBV4-2; possibly TRBD1 for D (6 bases). The CDR3 runs 14 residues. CDR1 LGHNA and CDR2 YNFKEQ come from the germline V gene. V dropped 5 bases and J dropped 1 base, with 10 bases sitting between them. The CDR3 DNA reads as TGTGCCAGCAGCACCCGGACAGGCACAGATACGCAGTATTTT. Translating gives CASSTRTGTDTQYF.

The V call is TRBV28, the J call TRBJ1-6, with TRBD1 as a possible D gene (5 bases). Germline CDR1 is MDHEN and CDR2 is SYDVKM. This CDR3 spans 14 amino acids. V was trimmed by 5 bases and J by 10 bases, leaving 15 bases between them. The CDR3 spells CASSLRGLGSPLHF. DNA of the CDR3: TGTGCCAGCAGTCTTAGGGGTTTAGGATCACCCCTCCACTTT.

On this clone itself: This sample includes further DNA sequences coding for the same CDR3. The V gene is TRBV28, the J gene TRBJ2-1; no definite D call. CDR1 and CDR2 (germline): MDHEN, SYDVKM. V lost 1 base and J lost 9, with 4 bases in between. The CDR3 has 11 amino acids. In DNA, the CDR3 is TGTGCCAGCAGTTTATTGGGTGAGCAGTTCTTC. Translation: CASSLLGEQFF.